This section outlines one TCR beta chain sequence together with its context. The trim removed 2 bases at V and 8 bases at J, leaving 9 bases unmatched. Looked up from germline, CDR1 is KGHDR and CDR2 is SFDVKD. The CDR3 sequence is 17 residues long. This sample is part of a study of blood T cell repertoires in COVID-19. Study context: Acute and convalescent COVID-19 samples came from the United States, Italy and Spain. PBMCs, B-cell-depleted T cells, or T cells provided the cDNA or gDNA that made up the material.

The authors' processing: From reference gene primer amplification, estimates of nucleated cell counts were derived. Data came from immunoSEQ multiplex PCR; TCRdb stores just in-frame clones and leaves some out. That table is the source of V, J and clone size, and D and trimming were worked out from the DNA. This table has 130,000 or so clones, 80% to 90% appearing once. The sequence came from a human donor in a cohort sampled during active COVID-19. This chain links TRBV24-1 with TRBJ2-1, with 12 bases matching TRBD2. Sequencing input: peripheral blood. CDR3 loop: CATSDSRLAGALDEQFF. The CDR3 bases are TGTGCCACCAGTGATTCCCGACTAGCGGGGGCCTTGGATGAGCAGTTCTTC.